The T cell receptor beta chain under discussion was sequenced for a study of identical twins. Only healthy Caucasians were included as donors. In its sample, this clonotype was seen a few times. Its matching antigen is unknown. Trimming pared 1 base from V and 5 bases from J, leaving 18 bases between. The CDR3 has 16 amino acids. The germline V gene has CDR1 SGHTA and CDR2 FQGNSA. TCRdb reanalysed the 5' RACE reads using MiXCR and keeps one entry per CDR3 protein. The profile shows around 450,000 distinct CDR3 sequences, 14% of them singletons. Study-level points and caveats: Model-predicted out-of-frame TCR alpha sharing fell below observed values in monozygotic twins.

This sample was shared with a second study, whose subject was yellow fever vaccine responses in identical twins.

The specimen was CD4+ T cells sorted from blood. The gene calls are TRBV7-2 and TRBJ2-7; D may be TRBD2 (7 bases). This sequence originates from a woman aged 18-29 years in good health. CDR3 bases: TGTGCCAGCAGCTTAGATGGGGGCCTAGGGAGGGACGAGCAGTACTTC. This codes for CASSLDGGLGRDEQYF.